Here is one T cell receptor beta chain with its context. The antigen is undetermined. This sample is drawn from a study of cytomegalovirus exposure and HLA in healthy donors. General observations from the study: CMV serostatus was the only immune exposure information that was available. Earlier results showed most TCR beta V segments being productive about 87% or about 30% of the time.

Primers: 60 Vbeta forward and 13 Jbeta reverse. Some clones are missing from TCRdb's copy, which holds only in-frame ones; the method was immunoSEQ multiplex PCR. The sample consists of 60,000 to 90,000 clones, over 60% of them appearing once. The CDR3 length is 16 residues. Germline V gene sequence: CDR1 SGHRS, CDR2 YFSETQ. Trimming removed 4 bases from V and 7 bases from J, with 21 bases in between. The rearrangement joins TRBV5-1 to TRBJ2-1; D possibly corresponds to TRBD1 (6 bases). Sequencing used PBMCs. The source is a man aged 35 to 55 in good health and CMV-seropositive. CDR3 DNA sequence: TGCGCCAGCAGCCCCAGAGGGGGTATGAGAGGAAATGAGCAGTTCTTC. Amino acid sequence: CASSPRGGMRGNEQFF.